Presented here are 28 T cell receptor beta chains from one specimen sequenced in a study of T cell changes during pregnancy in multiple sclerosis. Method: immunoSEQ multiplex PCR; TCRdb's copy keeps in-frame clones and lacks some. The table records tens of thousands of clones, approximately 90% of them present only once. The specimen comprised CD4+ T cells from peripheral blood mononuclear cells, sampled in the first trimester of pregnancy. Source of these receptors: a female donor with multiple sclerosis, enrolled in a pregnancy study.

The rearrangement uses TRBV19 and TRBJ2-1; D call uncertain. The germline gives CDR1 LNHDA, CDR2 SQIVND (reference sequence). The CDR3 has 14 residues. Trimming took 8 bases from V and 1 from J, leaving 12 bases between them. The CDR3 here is CASARFSSYNEQFF. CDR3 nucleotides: TGTGCCAGTGCTAGGTTTAGTTCCTACAATGAGCAGTTCTTC.

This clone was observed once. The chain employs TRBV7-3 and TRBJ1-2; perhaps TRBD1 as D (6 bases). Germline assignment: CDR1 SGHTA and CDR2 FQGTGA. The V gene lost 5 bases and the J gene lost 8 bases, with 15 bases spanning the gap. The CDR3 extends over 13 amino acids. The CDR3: CASSPRGGSGYTF. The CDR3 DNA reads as TGTGCCAGCAGCCCCAGGGGTGGATCAGGCTACACCTTC.

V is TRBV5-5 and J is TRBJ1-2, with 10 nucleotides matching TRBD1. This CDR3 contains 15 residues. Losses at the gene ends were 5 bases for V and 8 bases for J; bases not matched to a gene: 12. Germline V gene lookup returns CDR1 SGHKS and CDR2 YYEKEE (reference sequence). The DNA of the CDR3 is TGTGCCAGCAGGCACGGGACAGGGGCAAGGGGAGGCTACACCTTC. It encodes CASRHGTGARGGYTF.

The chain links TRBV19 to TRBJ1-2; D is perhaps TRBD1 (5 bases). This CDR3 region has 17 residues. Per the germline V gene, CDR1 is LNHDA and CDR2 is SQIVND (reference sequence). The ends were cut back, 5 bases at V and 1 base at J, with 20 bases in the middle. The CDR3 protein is CASSPSRGQIYNYGYTF. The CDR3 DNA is TGTGCCAGTAGTCCAAGCCGAGGACAAATATATAACTATGGCTACACCTTC. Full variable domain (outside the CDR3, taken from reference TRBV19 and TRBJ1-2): DGGITQSPKYLFRKEGQNVTLSCEQNLNHDAMYWYRQDPGQGLRLIYYSQIVNDFQKGDIAEGYSVSREKKESFPLTVTSAQKNPTAFYLCASSPSRGQIYNYGYTFGSGTRLTVV.

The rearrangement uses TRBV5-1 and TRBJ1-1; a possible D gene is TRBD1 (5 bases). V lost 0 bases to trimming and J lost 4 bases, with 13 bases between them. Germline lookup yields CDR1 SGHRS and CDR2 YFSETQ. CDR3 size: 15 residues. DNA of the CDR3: TGCGCCAGCAGCTTGGGGGGCGGGGTAGTCACTGAAGCTTTCTTT. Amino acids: CASSLGGGVVTEAFF.

CDR3 DNA sequence: TGTGCCAGCAGTGAACAGGGGGCTGGAGGTCAGCCCCAGCATTTT. This sequence encodes CASSEQGAGGQPQHF. V gene TRBV28 combines with J gene TRBJ1-5, with TRBD1 matching 9 bases. V trimming: 5 bases; J trimming: 6 bases; junction bases outside the gene matches: 8. Germline V CDR1 and CDR2: MDHEN, SYDVKM. CDR3 length: 15 amino acids.

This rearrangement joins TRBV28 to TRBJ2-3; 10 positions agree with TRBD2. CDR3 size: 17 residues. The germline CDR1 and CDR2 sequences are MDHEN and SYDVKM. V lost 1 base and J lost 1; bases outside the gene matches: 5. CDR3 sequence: CASSLLGAGGGTDTQYF. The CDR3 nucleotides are TGTGCCAGCAGTTTATTAGGAGCGGGAGGGGGCACAGATACGCAGTATTTT.

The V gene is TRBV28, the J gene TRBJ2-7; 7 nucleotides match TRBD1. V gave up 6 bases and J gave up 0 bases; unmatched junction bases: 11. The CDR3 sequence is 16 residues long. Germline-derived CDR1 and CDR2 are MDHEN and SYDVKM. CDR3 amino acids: CASRFRTGVLSYEQYF. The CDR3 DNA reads TGTGCCAGCAGGTTCCGTACAGGGGTCCTCTCCTACGAGCAGTACTTC.

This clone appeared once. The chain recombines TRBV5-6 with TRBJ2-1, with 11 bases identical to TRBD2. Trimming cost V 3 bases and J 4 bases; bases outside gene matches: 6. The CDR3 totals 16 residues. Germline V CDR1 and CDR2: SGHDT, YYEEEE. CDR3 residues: CASSYIGLAGYNEQFF. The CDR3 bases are TGTGCCAGCAGCTACATAGGACTAGCGGGTTACAATGAGCAGTTCTTC.

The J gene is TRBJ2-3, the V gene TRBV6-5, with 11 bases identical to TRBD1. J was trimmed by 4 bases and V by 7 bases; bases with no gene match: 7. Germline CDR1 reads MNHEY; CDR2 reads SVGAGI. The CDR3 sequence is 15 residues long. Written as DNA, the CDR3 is TGTGCCAGCACCCCCGGACAGGGGGCGGCAGATACGCAGTATTTT. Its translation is CASTPGQGAADTQYF.

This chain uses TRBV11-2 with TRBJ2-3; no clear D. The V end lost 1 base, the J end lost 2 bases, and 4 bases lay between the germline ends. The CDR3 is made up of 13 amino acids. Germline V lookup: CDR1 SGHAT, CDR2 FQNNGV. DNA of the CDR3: TGTGCCAGCAGCTTAGCTAACACAGATACGCAGTATTTT. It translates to CASSLANTDTQYF. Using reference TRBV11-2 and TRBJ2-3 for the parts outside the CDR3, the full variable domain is EAGVAQSPRYKIIEKRQSVAFWCNPISGHATLYWYQQILGQGPKLLIQFQNNGVVDDSQLPKDRFSAERLKGVDSTLKIQPAKLEDSAVYLCASSLANTDTQYFGPGTRLTVL.

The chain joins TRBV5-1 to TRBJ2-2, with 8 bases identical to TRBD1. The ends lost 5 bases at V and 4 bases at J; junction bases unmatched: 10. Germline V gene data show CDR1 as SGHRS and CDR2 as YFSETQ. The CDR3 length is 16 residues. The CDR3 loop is CASREQGGMFTGELFF. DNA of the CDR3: TGCGCCAGCAGGGAACAGGGGGGAATGTTCACCGGGGAGCTGTTTTTT.

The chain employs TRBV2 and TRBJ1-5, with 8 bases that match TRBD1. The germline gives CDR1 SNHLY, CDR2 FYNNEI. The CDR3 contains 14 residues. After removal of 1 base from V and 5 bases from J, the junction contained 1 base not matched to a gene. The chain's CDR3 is CASSEGQGYQPQHF. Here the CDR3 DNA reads TGTGCCAGCAGTGAAGGACAGGGGTATCAGCCCCAGCATTTT.

CDR3 protein: CASRIQGNTEAFF. The CDR3 DNA follows: TGTGCCAGTAGGATACAGGGTAACACTGAAGCTTTCTTT. The chain is built from TRBV19 and TRBJ1-1; the D gene is possibly TRBD1 (6 bases). V lost 6 bases and J 2 bases, leaving 10 bases between the germline ends. This CDR3 region has 13 residues. The germline V gene has CDR1 LNHDA and CDR2 SQIVND (reference sequence).

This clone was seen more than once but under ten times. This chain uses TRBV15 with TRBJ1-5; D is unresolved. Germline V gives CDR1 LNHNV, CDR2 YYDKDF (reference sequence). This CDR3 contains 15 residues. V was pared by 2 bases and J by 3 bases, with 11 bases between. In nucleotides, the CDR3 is TGTGCCACCAGCAGAACAACCGAGGACAATCAGCCCCAGCATTTT. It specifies CATSRTTEDNQPQHF.

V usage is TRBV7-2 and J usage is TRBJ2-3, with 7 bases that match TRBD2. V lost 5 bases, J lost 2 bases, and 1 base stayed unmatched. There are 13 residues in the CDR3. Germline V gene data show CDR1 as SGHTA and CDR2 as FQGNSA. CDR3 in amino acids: CASSRDYTDTQYF. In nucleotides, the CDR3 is TGTGCCAGCAGCCGGGACTACACAGATACGCAGTATTTT.

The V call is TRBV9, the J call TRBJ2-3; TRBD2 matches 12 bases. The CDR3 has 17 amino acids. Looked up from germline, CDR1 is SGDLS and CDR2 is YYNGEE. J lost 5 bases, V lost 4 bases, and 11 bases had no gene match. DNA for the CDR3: TGTGCCAGCAGCCCTCGCGCTACTAGCGGGGGGCTAGATACGCAGTATTTT. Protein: CASSPRATSGGLDTQYF.

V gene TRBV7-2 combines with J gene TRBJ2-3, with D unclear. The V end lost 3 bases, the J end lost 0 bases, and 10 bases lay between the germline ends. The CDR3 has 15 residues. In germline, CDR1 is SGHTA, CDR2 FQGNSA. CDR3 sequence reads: CASSFKPSSTDTQYF. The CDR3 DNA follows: TGTGCCAGCAGCTTTAAGCCTTCTAGCACAGATACGCAGTATTTT.

CDR3 loop: CATSRGGANTGELFF. In DNA form, the CDR3 reads TGTGCCACCAGCAGGGGGGGAGCGAACACCGGGGAGCTGTTTTTT. The genes are TRBV15 and TRBJ2-2; tentative D call: TRBD2 (6 bases). CDR1 and CDR2 (germline): LNHNV, YYDKDF (reference sequence). This CDR3 is 15 amino acids long. The V end was cut by 3 bases, the J end by 0 bases, with 8 bases between.

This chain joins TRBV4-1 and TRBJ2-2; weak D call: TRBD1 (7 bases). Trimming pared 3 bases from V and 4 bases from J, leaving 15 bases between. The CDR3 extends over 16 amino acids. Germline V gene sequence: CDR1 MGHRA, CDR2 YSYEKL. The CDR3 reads CASSHASQGGTGELFF. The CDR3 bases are TGCGCCAGCAGCCACGCCTCTCAGGGGGGCACCGGGGAGCTGTTTTTT.

The CDR3 DNA reads as TGTGCCAGCAGTAGGGGCTGGGGCACCGGGGAGCTGTTTTTT. It codes for CASSRGWGTGELFF. The chain joins TRBV27 to TRBJ2-2, with D possibly TRBD1 on 5 matching bases. Trimming cost V 5 bases and J 4 bases, with 11 bases left between them. In germline, CDR1 is MNHEY, CDR2 SMNVEV (reference sequence). The CDR3 has 14 amino acids.

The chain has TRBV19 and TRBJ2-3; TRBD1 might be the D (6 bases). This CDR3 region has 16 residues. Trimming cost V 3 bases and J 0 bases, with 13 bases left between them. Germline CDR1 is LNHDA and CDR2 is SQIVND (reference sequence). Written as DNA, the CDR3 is TGTGCCAGTAGTATCGGACAGTCCCGAAGCACAGATACGCAGTATTTT. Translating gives CASSIGQSRSTDTQYF.

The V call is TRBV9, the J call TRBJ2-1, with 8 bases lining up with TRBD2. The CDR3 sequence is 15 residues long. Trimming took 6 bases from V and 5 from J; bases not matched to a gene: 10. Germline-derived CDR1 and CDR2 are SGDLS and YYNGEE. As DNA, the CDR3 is TGTGCCAGCACCCAAACTAGCGGTCCTAACAATGAGCAGTTCTTC. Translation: CASTQTSGPNNEQFF.

The CDR3 region is CASSLMGRGAFF. CDR3 nucleotide sequence: TGTGCCAGCAGCTTGATGGGGCGGGGAGCTTTCTTT. The rearrangement joins TRBV5-6 to TRBJ1-1, with D possibly matching TRBD1 (5 bases). The CDR3 is 12 residues long. V dropped 1 base and J dropped 10 bases, with 11 bases sitting between them. Germline CDR1 and CDR2: SGHDT and YYEEEE.

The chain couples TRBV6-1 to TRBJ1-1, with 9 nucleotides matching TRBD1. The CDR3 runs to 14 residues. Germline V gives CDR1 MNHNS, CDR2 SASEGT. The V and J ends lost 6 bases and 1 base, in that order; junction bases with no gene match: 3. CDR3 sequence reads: CASRGQGSNTEAFF. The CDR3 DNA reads TGTGCCAGCAGGGGACAGGGTTCGAACACTGAAGCTTTCTTT.

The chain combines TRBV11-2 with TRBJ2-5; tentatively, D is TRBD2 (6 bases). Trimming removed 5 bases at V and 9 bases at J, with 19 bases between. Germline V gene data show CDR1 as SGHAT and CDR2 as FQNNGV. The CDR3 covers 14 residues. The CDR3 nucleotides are TGTGCCAGCAGCCTAGGGACTGCCGGGGTGGCCCAGTACTTC. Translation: CASSLGTAGVAQYF.

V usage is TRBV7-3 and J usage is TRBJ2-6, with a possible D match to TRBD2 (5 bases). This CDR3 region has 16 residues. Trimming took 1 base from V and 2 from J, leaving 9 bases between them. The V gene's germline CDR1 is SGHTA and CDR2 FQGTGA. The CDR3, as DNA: TGTGCCAGCAGCTTAAAAGCCGGGGCTGGGGCCAACGTCCTGACTTTC. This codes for CASSLKAGAGANVLTF.

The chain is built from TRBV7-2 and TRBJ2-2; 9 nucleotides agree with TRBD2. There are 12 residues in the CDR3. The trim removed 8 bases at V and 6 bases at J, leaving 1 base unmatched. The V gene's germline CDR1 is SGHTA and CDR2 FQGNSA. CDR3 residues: CASQREAGELFF. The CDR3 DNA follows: TGTGCCAGCCAGCGGGAGGCCGGGGAGCTGTTTTTT. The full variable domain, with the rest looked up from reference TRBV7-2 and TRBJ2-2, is GAGVSQSPSNKVTEKGKDVELRCDPISGHTALYWYRQSLGQGLEFLIYFQGNSAPDKSGLPSDRFSAERTGGSVSTLTIQRTQQEDSAVYLCASQREAGELFFGEGSRLTVL.